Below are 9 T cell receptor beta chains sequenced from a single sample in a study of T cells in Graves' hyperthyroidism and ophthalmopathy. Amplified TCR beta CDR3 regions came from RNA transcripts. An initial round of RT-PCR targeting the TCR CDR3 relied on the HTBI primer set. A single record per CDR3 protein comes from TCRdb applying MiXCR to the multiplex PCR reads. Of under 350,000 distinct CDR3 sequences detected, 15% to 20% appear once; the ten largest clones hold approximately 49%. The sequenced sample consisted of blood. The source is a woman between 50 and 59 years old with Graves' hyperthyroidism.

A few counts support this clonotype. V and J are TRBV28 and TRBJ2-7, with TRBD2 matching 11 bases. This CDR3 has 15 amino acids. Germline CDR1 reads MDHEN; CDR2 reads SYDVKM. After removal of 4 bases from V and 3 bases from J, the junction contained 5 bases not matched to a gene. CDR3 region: CASSSPGLAVYEQYF. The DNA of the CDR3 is TGTGCCAGCAGTTCTCCGGGACTAGCGGTCTACGAGCAGTACTTC.

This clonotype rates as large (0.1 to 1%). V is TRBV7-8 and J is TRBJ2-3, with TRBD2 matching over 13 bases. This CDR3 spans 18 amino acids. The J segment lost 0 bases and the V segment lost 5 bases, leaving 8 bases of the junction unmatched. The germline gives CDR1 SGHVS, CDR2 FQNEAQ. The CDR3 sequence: CASSTPGTSGESTDTQYF. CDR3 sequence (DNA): TGTGCCAGCAGCACCCCCGGGACTAGCGGGGAAAGCACAGATACGCAGTATTTT.

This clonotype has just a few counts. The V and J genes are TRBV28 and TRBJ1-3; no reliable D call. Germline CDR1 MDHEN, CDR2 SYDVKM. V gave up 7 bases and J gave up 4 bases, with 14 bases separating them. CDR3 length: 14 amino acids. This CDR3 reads CASTPETAGNTIYF. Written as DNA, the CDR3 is TGTGCCAGCACCCCAGAGACCGCGGGAAACACCATATATTTT.

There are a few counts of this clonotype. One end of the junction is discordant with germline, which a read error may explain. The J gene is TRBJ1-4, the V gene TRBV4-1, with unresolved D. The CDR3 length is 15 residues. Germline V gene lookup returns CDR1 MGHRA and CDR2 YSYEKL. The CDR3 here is CASTQSRLANEKLFF. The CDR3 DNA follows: TGCGCCAGCACCCAATCTAGGTTAGCTAATGAAAAACTGTTTTTT.

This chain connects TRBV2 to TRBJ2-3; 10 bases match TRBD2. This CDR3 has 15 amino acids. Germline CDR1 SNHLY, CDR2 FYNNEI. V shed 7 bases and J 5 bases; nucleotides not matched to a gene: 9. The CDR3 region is CASIGSGGPGDTQYF. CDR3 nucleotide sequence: TGTGCCAGCATAGGTAGCGGGGGGCCCGGAGATACGCAGTATTTT. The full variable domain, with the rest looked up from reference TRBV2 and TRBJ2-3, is EPEVTQTPSHQVTQMGQEVILRCVPISNHLYFYWYRQILGQKVEFLVSFYNNEISEKSEIFDDQFSVERPDGSNFTLKIRSTKLEDSAMYFCASIGSGGPGDTQYFGPGTRLTVL.

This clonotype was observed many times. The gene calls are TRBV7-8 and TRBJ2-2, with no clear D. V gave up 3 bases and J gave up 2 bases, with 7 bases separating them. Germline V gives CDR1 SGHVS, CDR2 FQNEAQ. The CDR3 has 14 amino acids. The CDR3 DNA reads TGTGCCAGCAGCTTGGGCGTTAACACCGGGGAGCTGTTTTTT. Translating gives CASSLGVNTGELFF.

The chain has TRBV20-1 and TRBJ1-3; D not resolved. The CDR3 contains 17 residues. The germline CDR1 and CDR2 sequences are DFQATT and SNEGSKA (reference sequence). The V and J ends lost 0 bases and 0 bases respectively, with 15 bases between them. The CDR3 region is CSARDSSHLSSGNTIYF. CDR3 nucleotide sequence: TGCAGTGCTAGAGATTCTAGTCACCTCAGCTCTGGAAACACCATATATTTT.

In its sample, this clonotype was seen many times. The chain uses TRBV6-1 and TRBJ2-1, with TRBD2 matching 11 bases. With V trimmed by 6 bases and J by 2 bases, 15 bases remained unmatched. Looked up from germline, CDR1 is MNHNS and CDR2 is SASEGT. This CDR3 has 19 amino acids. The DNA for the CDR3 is TGTGCCAGCAGGAGGGGGGGTAGCGGGGGGGCTGGACCCTACAATGAGCAGTTCTTC. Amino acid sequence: CASRRGGSGGAGPYNEQFF.

Written as DNA, the CDR3 is TGTGCCACCAGCAGAGGGGAGACAGGGAACGCTGGAAACACCATATATTTT. Translated, it gives CATSRGETGNAGNTIYF. The genes are TRBV15 and TRBJ1-3, with 7 bases fitting TRBD1. The ends lost 1 base at V and 2 bases at J; junction bases unmatched: 8. The CDR3 loop spans 17 amino acids. Germline CDR1 and CDR2: LNHNV and YYDKDF (reference sequence).